This T cell receptor beta chain derives from a study of response to subunit inactivated influenza vaccine. Overall study findings and caveats: Only a handful of new T cells, the authors suggested, are recruited with each seasonal influenza vaccination.

The CDR3 is 15 residues long. V gave up 3 bases and J gave up 7 bases, with 13 bases separating them. Turning to this clonotype: Its antigen is still unknown.

TCRdb fed the RT-PCR reads into MiXCR, producing one record per CDR3 protein. The repertoire holds fewer than 700,000 distinct CDR3 sequences, with 13% as singletons. The sequence was collected from a man aged 50 or older who received an inactivated influenza vaccine. The rearrangement uses TRBV12-3 or TRBV12-4 and TRBJ1-6; weak D call: TRBD1 (5 bases). Material: PBMCs from blood, obtained 40 to 50 days after vaccination. This CDR3 reads CASSLSGLQNSPLHF. In DNA, the CDR3 is TGTGCCAGCAGTTTGTCAGGGTTACAGAATTCACCCCTCCACTTT.